The rows below give T cell receptor beta chains drawn from one sample of a study of OX40 agonist ivuxolimab in advanced cancers. Profiled with immunoSEQ multiplex PCR; TCRdb holds only in-frame clones, not every one. The data contain about 49,000 clones, nearly 80% of them singletons. Sequenced here: CD4+ or CD8+ T cells sorted from blood, sampled in a trial of the OX40 agonist ivuxolimab. The receptor source for this set is an adult with an advanced solid tumor such as melanoma, head and neck, liver or kidney cancer. Both conserved end residues are part of each CDR3. Fields, in order: V gene, clone size, J gene, CDR3 length, D gene, CDR3 DNA, CDR3 protein. The D gene is left open where the match is weak. Part of the rows lack a size; the others show once, few, many or a class for expanded clones.

TRBV5-3,.,TRBJ2-2,16,TRBD1,TGTGCCAGAAGCTACCGCGAGCCAGGGGGCACCGGGGAGCTGTTTTTT,CARSYREPGGTGELFF
TRBV7-8,.,TRBJ1-5,18,TRBD1,TGTGCCAGCAGCTTATCTGGACAGGGGGCCTTTCTTCATCAGCCCCAGCATTTT,CASSLSGQGAFLHQPQHF
TRBV19,once,TRBJ1-2,13,TRBD1,TGTGCCAGTAGTACCCGGACAGGTCACGGCTACACCTTC,CASSTRTGHGYTF
TRBV13,.,TRBJ2-3,13,.,TGTGCCAGCAGCCAGGCGCCGACAGATACGCAGTATTTT,CASSQAPTDTQYF
TRBV5-8,.,TRBJ2-1,15,TRBD2,TGTGCCAGCAGCCCCGGGACTAGCCTATACAATGAGCAGTTCTTC,CASSPGTSLYNEQFF
TRBV5-4,.,TRBJ1-1,12,.,TGTGCCAGCCAGACAGAGAACACTGAAGCTTTCTTT,CASQTENTEAFF
TRBV18,.,TRBJ2-7,14,.,TGTGCCAGCTCACCACGGCAGGGGAAGTACGAGCAGTACTTC,CASSPRQGKYEQYF
TRBV19,.,TRBJ1-1,14,.,TGTGCCAGTAGTATAGAGGACCGGGGCACTGAAGCTTTCTTT,CASSIEDRGTEAFF
TRBV7-2,.,TRBJ2-7,11,.,TGTGCCAGCCGTGCAGCCTACGAGCAGTACTTC,CASRAAYEQYF
TRBV5-1,.,TRBJ2-1,15,.,TGCGCTAGCAGCTTGGTCCCCGGGGATTCCAATGAGCAGTTCTTC,CASSLVPGDSNEQFF
TRBV9,few,TRBJ2-5,16,TRBD1,TGTGCCAGCAGCGTAGCCGAACAGGGGTTCTGGGAGACCCAGTACTTC,CASSVAEQGFWETQYF
TRBV11-2,.,TRBJ2-4,15,.,TGTGCCAGCAGCCTCAACCAAGGCTCAACGGACATTCAGTACTTC,CASSLNQGSTDIQYF
TRBV19,few,TRBJ1-1,17,TRBD1,TGTGCCAGTAGTACTTGGGACAGGGGGCGCGCGGACACTGAAGCTTTCTTT,CASSTWDRGRADTEAFF
TRBV28,.,TRBJ1-4,13,.,TGTGCCAGCACTCTCACCCCGTCTGAAAAACTGTTTTTT,CASTLTPSEKLFF
TRBV5-4,.,TRBJ2-5,15,TRBD2,TGTGCCAGCAGCTCGATAGCGGGAGGGGGTGAGACCCAGTACTTC,CASSSIAGGGETQYF
TRBV2,.,TRBJ1-5,14,TRBD1,TGTGCCTCGGGGGGGACAGGGGACGATCAGCCCCAGCATTTT,CASGGTGDDQPQHF
TRBV6-5,.,TRBJ2-7,16,TRBD1,TGTGCCAGCAGTTACTTTACCGGGACAGGGTACCACGAGCAGTACTTC,CASSYFTGTGYHEQYF
TRBV19,.,TRBJ2-7,13,.,TGTGCCAGTAGTACCCCGGGTGAGGGCGAGCAGTACTTC,CASSTPGEGEQYF
TRBV4-3,.,TRBJ1-1,15,.,TGCGCCAGCAGCCAAGCGTGGGCGATGAACACTGAAGCTTTCTTT,CASSQAWAMNTEAFF
TRBV7-7,few,TRBJ2-3,15,TRBD2,TGTGCCAGCAGCTTAGGCCTAGCGGGAGCAGATACGCAGTATTTT,CASSLGLAGADTQYF
TRBV21-1,few,TRBJ2-7,14,.,TGTGCCAGCAGCTTCTTGGGGGACACCTACGAGCAGTACTTC,CASSFLGDTYEQYF
TRBV18,.,TRBJ2-6,15,.,TGTGCCAGCTCACCACCGATGACTGGGGCCAACGTCCTGACTTTC,CASSPPMTGANVLTF
TRBV2,.,TRBJ2-3,14,TRBD2,TGTGCCAGCATGAAGGAGCGGGGGGAACGAAGCAGGTATTTT,CASMKERGERSRYF
TRBV6-1,.,TRBJ1-5,13,.,TGTGCCAGCAGTGAAGTTAGAAATCAGCCCCAGCATTTT,CASSEVRNQPQHF
TRBV18,.,TRBJ1-1,13,.,TGTGCCAGCTCACCAGTTGGGGCCACTGAAGCTTTCTTT,CASSPVGATEAFF
TRBV5-4,.,TRBJ1-5,12,.,TGTGCCAGCAGCTTGGTTGATCAGCCCCAGCATTTT,CASSLVDQPQHF
TRBV6-5,.,TRBJ2-2,12,.,TGTGCCAGCTCGAGGGGGACTGGGGAGCTGTTTTTT,CASSRGTGELFF
TRBV11-3,.,TRBJ2-6,17,.,TGTGCCAGCAGCTCAGGGACGACATCTAGTGGGGCCAACGTCCTGACTTTC,CASSSGTTSSGANVLTF
TRBV7-8,.,TRBJ2-5,16,.,TGTGCCAGCAGCTTAGGCACAGGTCAATATCAAGAGACCCAGTACTTC,CASSLGTGQYQETQYF
TRBV11-2,.,TRBJ2-7,12,.,TGTGCCAGCAGGGGGGTGGAGTACGAGCAGTACTTC,CASRGVEYEQYF
TRBV5-6,.,TRBJ2-3,14,TRBD1,TGTGCCAGCAGCTACGGACAGGGCACAGATACGCAGTATTTT,CASSYGQGTDTQYF
TRBV6-5,.,TRBJ2-7,14,.,TGTGCCAGCAGTTTCCGGAACTCCTTGGGGGAGCAGTACTTC,CASSFRNSLGEQYF
TRBV10-3,.,TRBJ1-1,17,TRBD1,TGTGCCATCAGTGGCCCCACGGATCGACAGGGACGGACTGAAGCTTTCTTT,CAISGPTDRQGRTEAFF
TRBV14,few,TRBJ1-1,15,.,TGTGCCAGCAGCCGAATCCCGCGCCTGAACACTGAAGCTTTCTTT,CASSRIPRLNTEAFF